These 2 T cell receptor beta chains came from one sample sequenced in a study of shared clonotypes between healthy human individuals. CD45RO-negative, CCR7-positively selected cells formed the naive CD8 fraction, excluding terminally differentiated effector memory CD45RA+ cells. Profiled with immunoSEQ multiplex PCR; TCRdb holds only in-frame clones, not every one. The profile covers about 1,900,000 clones, with about 94% appearing a single time and more than 0.95% taken by the ten largest. Sequenced: naive CD8+ T cells sorted from blood. Source of these receptors: a man younger than 30 in good health.

The chain couples TRBV7-8 to TRBJ2-3; TRBD1 matches at 8 bases. The CDR3 consists of 17 residues. Germline-derived CDR1 and CDR2 are SGHVS and FQNEAQ. V lost 0 bases and J lost 2; bases outside the gene matches: 7. In DNA form, the CDR3 reads TGTGCCAGCAGCTTAGCGGGGACAGGAGAACTCACAGATACGCAGTATTTT. Translation: CASSLAGTGELTDTQYF.

J is TRBJ1-1 and V is TRBV30; TRBD1 agrees at 8 bases. The CDR3 has 13 residues. The ends lost 5 bases at V and 1 base at J; junction bases unmatched: 3. Germline CDR1 and CDR2: GTSNPN and SVGIG (reference sequence). The CDR3 here is CAWGGTGNTEAFF. Written as DNA, the CDR3 is TGTGCCTGGGGGGGGACAGGGAACACTGAAGCTTTCTTT.